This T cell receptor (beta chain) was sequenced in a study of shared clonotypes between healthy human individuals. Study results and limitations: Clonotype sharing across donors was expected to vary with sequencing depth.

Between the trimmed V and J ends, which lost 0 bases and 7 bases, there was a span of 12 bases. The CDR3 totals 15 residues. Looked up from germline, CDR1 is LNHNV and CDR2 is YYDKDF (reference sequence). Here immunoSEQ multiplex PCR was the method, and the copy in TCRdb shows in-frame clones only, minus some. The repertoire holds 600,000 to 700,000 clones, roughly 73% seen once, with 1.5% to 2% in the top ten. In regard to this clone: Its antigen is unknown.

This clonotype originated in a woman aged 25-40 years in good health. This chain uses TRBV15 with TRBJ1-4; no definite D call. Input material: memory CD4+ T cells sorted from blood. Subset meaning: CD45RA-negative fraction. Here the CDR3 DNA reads TGTGCCACCAGCAGAGATCTCTCGTGGGGTGAAAAACTGTTTTTT. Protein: CATSRDLSWGEKLFF.